These 19 T cell receptor beta chains were all obtained from the same sample, sequenced in a study of shared clonotypes between healthy human individuals. CD45RO-negative, CCR7-selected cells formed the naive CD8 fraction, which excluded terminally differentiated effector memory CD45RA+ cells. The data were produced by immunoSEQ multiplex PCR, yet TCRdb's version contains in-frame clones alone and is incomplete. The sample holds about 2.1 million clones, roughly 93% seen once. Material: naive CD8+ T cells from PBMCs. The receptors come from a man between 18 and 35 years old in good health. Some clones in this sample may be carry-over from other donors' samples.

The gene calls are TRBV7-9 and TRBJ1-1, with D uncertain. This CDR3 is built from 15 residues. V lost 4 bases to trimming and J lost 11 bases, with 23 bases between them. Germline CDR1 reads SEHNR; CDR2 reads FQNEAQ (reference sequence). The CDR3 sequence: CASSSPGAEAATAFF. The DNA of the CDR3 is TGTGCCAGCAGCTCCCCGGGTGCAGAGGCAGCGACGGCTTTCTTT.

The chain has TRBV28 and TRBJ1-5; tentatively, D is TRBD1 (5 bases). Germline CDR1 is MDHEN and CDR2 is SYDVKM. With 3 bases removed from V and 0 bases from J, the gap between germline ends came to 12 bases. This CDR3 contains 16 residues. The CDR3 DNA is TGTGCCAGCAGTTTCCTCGGGGGGAATAGCAATCAGCCCCAGCATTTT. Its translation: CASSFLGGNSNQPQHF.

The V call is TRBV4-2, the J call TRBJ1-3, with D possibly matching TRBD1 (5 bases). From germline, CDR1 is LGHNA and CDR2 YNFKEQ. The V end lost 0 bases, the J end lost 0 bases, and 12 bases lay between the germline ends. This CDR3 comprises 17 residues. The CDR3 here is CASSQDPGALSGNTIYF. The CDR3 DNA reads TGTGCCAGCAGCCAAGATCCCGGGGCCCTCTCTGGAAACACCATATATTTT.

V is TRBV4-3 and J is TRBJ1-2; 7 bases fit TRBD1. From germline, CDR1 is LGHNA and CDR2 YSLEER. The V segment lost 1 base and the J segment 5 bases; nucleotides outside the gene matches: 7. The CDR3 is made up of 15 amino acids. CDR3 protein: CASSQGWDSFYGYTF. CDR3 sequence (DNA): TGCGCCAGCAGCCAAGGGTGGGACAGCTTTTATGGCTACACCTTC.

This chain connects TRBV7-3 to TRBJ1-2; D remains ambiguous. The germline V gene encodes CDR1 SGHTA and CDR2 FQGTGA. The CDR3 consists of 15 residues. V lost 0 bases, J lost 4 bases, and 12 bases lay in between. The CDR3 sequence is CASSLTEDGCYGYTF. The CDR3 nucleotides read TGTGCCAGCAGCTTAACTGAGGATGGGTGCTATGGCTACACCTTC.

The J gene is TRBJ2-7, the V gene TRBV2; D perhaps matches TRBD2 (6 bases). The CDR3 is 12 residues long. Germline V gene sequence: CDR1 SNHLY, CDR2 FYNNEI. Between the trimmed V and J ends, which lost 8 bases and 3 bases, there was a span of 11 bases. CDR3: CASGGTVYEQYF. The CDR3 DNA is TGTGCCAGCGGCGGGACGGTCTACGAGCAGTACTTC.

The chain employs TRBV6-6 and TRBJ2-1, with 9 bases fitting TRBD2. CDR3 length equals 15 residues. J gave up 2 bases and V 4 bases, and 3 bases lay outside the gene matches. Looked up from germline, CDR1 is MNHNY and CDR2 is SVGAGI (reference sequence). Here the CDR3 DNA reads TGTGCCAGCAGTTCCGCGGGAGGGACCTACAATGAGCAGTTCTTC. It codes for CASSSAGGTYNEQFF.

This sequence joins TRBV5-6 and TRBJ2-7; D gene unclear. The CDR3 sequence is 14 residues long. CDR1 and CDR2 (germline): SGHDT, YYEEEE. Deletions cut 2 bases from V and 0 bases from J, with 9 bases between. The CDR3 is CASSFSPSSYEQYF. CDR3 DNA: TGTGCCAGCAGCTTTTCTCCAAGCTCCTACGAGCAGTACTTC.

The V call is TRBV2, the J call TRBJ1-1; no definite D call. Germline CDR1 reads SNHLY; CDR2 reads FYNNEI. CDR3 length: 13 amino acids. V dropped 6 bases and J dropped 4 bases, with 12 bases sitting between them. The CDR3 sequence is CASRAAKGTEAFF. CDR3 sequence (DNA): TGTGCCAGCAGAGCCGCGAAGGGCACTGAAGCTTTCTTT.

CDR3: CASSSDRVKETQYF. The CDR3, as DNA: TGCGCCAGCAGCTCTGACAGGGTTAAAGAGACCCAGTACTTC. This chain connects TRBV5-1 to TRBJ2-5; 7 nucleotides align to TRBD1. Looked up from germline, CDR1 is SGHRS and CDR2 is YFSETQ. This CDR3 spans 14 amino acids. The J segment lost 3 bases and the V segment lost 3 bases, leaving 5 bases of the junction unmatched.

This sequence joins TRBV6-5 and TRBJ2-1, with D hard to call. V gave up 2 bases and J gave up 3 bases, with 14 bases separating them. This CDR3 contains 16 residues. Germline CDR1 and CDR2: MNHEY and SVGAGI. This chain's CDR3 is CASSYPLVWSYNEQFF. The CDR3 DNA sequence: TGTGCCAGCAGTTACCCCCTAGTCTGGAGCTACAATGAGCAGTTCTTC.

The genes are TRBV5-1 and TRBJ1-4, with 8 bases matching TRBD1. The CDR3 runs to 15 residues. The germline V gene encodes CDR1 SGHRS and CDR2 YFSETQ. With V trimmed by 7 bases and J by 4 bases, 9 bases remained unmatched. The CDR3 protein is CASGRTGTGNEKLFF. For the CDR3, the DNA is TGCGCCAGCGGACGGACAGGGACGGGTAATGAAAAACTGTTTTTT.

The chain combines TRBV4-2 with TRBJ2-1; D gene unclear. The CDR3 runs 14 residues. Trimming took 1 base from V and 8 from J, leaving 12 bases between them. The germline gives CDR1 LGHNA, CDR2 YNFKEQ. The CDR3, as DNA: TGTGCCAGCAGCCAAGCCAGGAATTCGGATGAGCAGTTCTTC. The encoded protein is CASSQARNSDEQFF.

This clone was seen only a few times. V gene TRBV7-9 combines with J gene TRBJ1-1, with no clear D. The CDR3 is 14 residues long. Trimming removed 2 bases from V and 6 bases from J, with 13 bases in between. Looked up from germline, CDR1 is SEHNR and CDR2 is FQNEAQ (reference sequence). This CDR3 is CASSLIGSSAEAFF. The CDR3 nucleotides read TGTGCCAGCAGCTTAATCGGGAGTTCTGCTGAAGCTTTCTTT.

The V gene is TRBV13, the J gene TRBJ1-5, with 7 bases identical to TRBD1. The CDR3 has 19 residues. Germline loops: CDR1 PRHDT, CDR2 FYEKMQ (reference sequence). The J segment lost 2 bases and the V segment lost 3 bases, leaving 16 bases of the junction unmatched. DNA for the CDR3: TGTGCCAGCAGCTTCCGTTTGGGCCAGGGGGGCGATGGCAATCAGCCCCAGCATTTT. It encodes CASSFRLGQGGDGNQPQHF.

Comments on this clone: The sample has other DNA sequences that encode this CDR3 too. The genes are TRBV9 and TRBJ1-1; D perhaps matches TRBD1 (5 bases). CDR3 size: 15 residues. The germline CDR1 and CDR2 sequences are SGDLS and YYNGEE. V dropped 0 bases and J dropped 0 bases, with 9 bases sitting between them. CDR3 protein: CASSVGGQMNTEAFF. In DNA, the CDR3 is TGTGCCAGCAGCGTAGGGGGCCAGATGAACACTGAAGCTTTCTTT.

The rearrangement joins TRBV29-1 to TRBJ1-2; 7 nucleotides line up with TRBD1. This CDR3 comprises 13 residues. With V trimmed by 1 base and J by 4 bases, 3 bases remained unmatched. Germline V gene data show CDR1 as SQVTM and CDR2 as ANQGSEA. The CDR3: CSVEGDSIYGYTF. The CDR3 bases are TGCAGCGTTGAAGGGGACAGCATCTATGGCTACACCTTC.

This clone appeared a single time. The chain joins TRBV27 to TRBJ2-7; TRBD1 is a possible D gene (6 bases). The CDR3 has 13 amino acids. The germline V gene encodes CDR1 MNHEY and CDR2 SMNVEV (reference sequence). V was cut by 6 bases and J by 6 bases, with 15 bases left in between. In DNA form, the CDR3 reads TGTGCCAGCAGAAAGCGAAAACAGGGCGAGCAGTACTTC. It codes for CASRKRKQGEQYF.

This chain joins TRBV9 and TRBJ2-3; TRBD1 aligns across 8 bases. Trimming took 0 bases from V and 0 from J; bases not matched to a gene: 6. The CDR3 loop spans 17 amino acids. Germline V gives CDR1 SGDLS, CDR2 YYNGEE. The CDR3 DNA is TGTGCCAGCAGCGTAGGGACAGGGCTGAAGAGCACAGATACGCAGTATTTT. It is translated as CASSVGTGLKSTDTQYF.